The T cell receptor beta chain described here comes from a study of blood T cell repertoires in COVID-19. The wider study: From the United States, Italy and Spain came samples of acute and convalescent COVID-19. The cDNA or gDNA used as material had been derived from T cells, B-cell-depleted T cells, or PBMCs.

In the original workflow: Scientists estimated how many nucleated cells there were by amplifying reference gene primers. The data were produced by immunoSEQ multiplex PCR, yet TCRdb's version contains in-frame clones alone and is incomplete. V, J and clone size are those of that table, while D and trimming were read from the DNA. The top ten clones hold 4.5% to 6% of a sample with over 85,000 clones, around nine tenths of them seen once. Germline V gene sequence: CDR1 SNHLY, CDR2 FYNNEI. CDR3 length: 12 residues. Trimming stripped 7 bases from V and 0 bases from J, with 6 bases between. The sequencing input was peripheral blood. The receptor's source is a woman of 80 years or more with acute or convalescent COVID-19. This chain connects TRBV2 to TRBJ1-1; no reliable D call. CDR3 region: CASIRVNTEAFF. The CDR3, as DNA: TGTGCCAGCATTAGAGTGAACACTGAAGCTTTCTTT.